These 31 T cell receptor beta chains came from one sample sequenced in a study of spatial heterogeneity in lung cancer (dated by TCRdb to between 2017 and 2020). The library relied on 5' RACE. These reads were obtained on a NextSeq 500. The public reads were reanalyzed by TCRdb: fastp trimming at Q25, MiXCR alignment, in-frame beta chains only. One record per CDR3 amino acid sequence lists the most common genes and DNA. Across this sample there are about 80,000 distinct CDR3 sequences, with approximately 20% seen only once. The ten largest clones add up to roughly 5.6% of the sample. This specimen's time point label, per the study, means: sample taken at primary tumor resection. Without any cell sorting, TCR sequencing was performed on whole RNA extracted either from tumor and nontumor lung tissue or from cryopreserved PBMC samples. The starting material was PBMCs, obtained at surgery. The receptors shown here come from a male donor with early-stage non-small cell lung cancer.

This clonotype was found a few times. V is TRBV4-2 and J is TRBJ2-5, with D unresolved. The V end was cut by 0 bases, the J end by 5 bases, with 10 bases between. The CDR3 has 14 residues. Germline V gene data show CDR1 as LGHNA and CDR2 as YNFKEQ. The DNA for the CDR3 is TGTGCCAGCAGCCAAGAATACGCTGCGGAGACCCAGTACTTC. The encoded protein is CASSQEYAAETQYF.

This chain uses TRBV19 with TRBJ2-3; TRBD1 is a possible D gene (6 bases). Germline V CDR1 and CDR2: LNHDA, SQIVND (reference sequence). This CDR3 is built from 14 residues. Trimming stripped 1 base from V and 5 bases from J, with 10 bases between. The CDR3 loop reads CASSIGQGQDTQYF. The CDR3 DNA is TGTGCCAGTAGTATAGGGCAGGGGCAAGATACGCAGTATTTT.

This clonotype has at least ten counts. The chain links TRBV24-1 to TRBJ2-1; D unresolved. V was shortened by 4 bases and J by 4 bases, with 7 bases between the two germline ends. Germline assignment: CDR1 KGHDR and CDR2 SFDVKD. This CDR3 is built from 13 residues. The CDR3 is CATSDPPYNEQFF. CDR3 DNA sequence: TGTGCCACCAGTGACCCACCTTACAATGAGCAGTTCTTC.

Here the CDR3 DNA reads TGTGCCAGCACCCTCCGGAGGGGGCCCTACGAGCAGTACTTC. Its translation: CASTLRRGPYEQYF. V and J are TRBV27 and TRBJ2-7, with a tentative D call TRBD1 (7 bases). The CDR3 is made up of 14 amino acids. Germline V lookup: CDR1 MNHEY, CDR2 SMNVEV (reference sequence). V dropped 7 bases and J dropped 2 bases, with 15 bases sitting between them.

The chain carries TRBV5-1 and TRBJ2-7; D gene ambiguous. V lost 2 bases and J lost 0, with 12 bases in between. The germline gives CDR1 SGHRS, CDR2 YFSETQ. This CDR3 contains 15 residues. CDR3 region: CASSFSLQSSYEQYF. DNA for the CDR3: TGCGCCAGCAGCTTTAGCCTGCAGAGCTCCTACGAGCAGTACTTC.

The CDR3 protein is CASSPGQGGNHQYF. The CDR3 region has the DNA TGTGCCAGCAGCCCGGGACAGGGGGGTAACCATCAGTATTTT. This sequence joins TRBV12-3 or TRBV12-4 and TRBJ2-3; 11 nucleotides match TRBD1. Trimming cost V 6 bases and J 12 bases; bases outside gene matches: 11. The CDR3 has 14 amino acids.

This clonotype has at least ten counts. J is TRBJ2-1 and V is TRBV5-1; 7 bases agree with TRBD2. Germline V lookup: CDR1 SGHRS, CDR2 YFSETQ. The CDR3 totals 19 residues. J gave up 1 base and V 7 bases, and 20 bases lay outside the gene matches. This chain's CDR3 is CASGPAGGGRQNSYNEQFF. The CDR3 DNA reads TGCGCCAGCGGCCCGGCGGGCGGCGGGAGACAAAATTCCTACAATGAGCAGTTCTTC.

V gene TRBV6-1 combines with J gene TRBJ2-7; 8 positions match TRBD1. Per germline, CDR1 MNHNS and CDR2 SASEGT. V trimming: 6 bases; J trimming: 11 bases; junction bases outside the gene matches: 12. This CDR3 has 13 amino acids. DNA for the CDR3: TGTGCCAGCAGCGCCGGGTCCGACAGGGGAAAGTACTTC. Translating gives CASSAGSDRGKYF.

J is TRBJ2-5 and V is TRBV5-4; 7 nucleotides align to TRBD2. This CDR3 has 16 amino acids. Trimming took 4 bases from V and 4 from J; bases not matched to a gene: 13. Germline values: CDR1 SGHNT, CDR2 YYREEE (reference sequence). The CDR3 spells CASSREARPGRETQYF. The CDR3 coding sequence is TGTGCCAGCAGCCGGGAGGCGCGCCCCGGGAGAGAGACCCAGTACTTC.

The gene calls are TRBV28 and TRBJ2-3, with D unresolved. Trimming cost V 5 bases and J 6 bases, with 6 bases left between them. Germline V gene data show CDR1 as MDHEN and CDR2 as SYDVKM. The CDR3 length is 11 residues. The CDR3 reads CASSRVDTQYF. CDR3 sequence (DNA): TGTGCCAGCAGTCGAGTGGATACGCAGTATTTT.

In its sample, this clonotype was seen a few times. The J gene is TRBJ2-3, the V gene TRBV4-1, with 10 bases aligning to TRBD2. V shed 3 bases, J shed 3 bases, and the junction held 12 bases outside the gene matches. Germline V gene lookup returns CDR1 MGHRA and CDR2 YSYEKL. This CDR3 has 18 amino acids. The CDR3 DNA reads as TGCGCCAGCAGCCAGTGGCTAGCGGGAGTGGAGAAAACAGATACGCAGTATTTT. Residues: CASSQWLAGVEKTDTQYF.

This clonotype turned up a few times. The chain joins TRBV6-6 to TRBJ2-5; D assignment may be TRBD1 or TRBD2 (6 bases each). The V end lost 6 bases, the J end lost 5 bases, and 16 bases lay between the germline ends. Germline CDR1 MNHNY, CDR2 SVGAGI (reference sequence). This CDR3 is built from 14 residues. The CDR3 is CASSPRQEGETQYF. The CDR3 DNA reads as TGTGCCAGCAGCCCCAGACAGGAGGGGGAGACCCAGTACTTC.

In its sample, this clonotype was seen many times. The gene calls are TRBV5-6 and TRBJ2-3, with D perhaps being TRBD1 or TRBD2 (7 bases each). V lost 1 base and J lost 1, with 13 bases in between. Looked up from germline, CDR1 is SGHDT and CDR2 is YYEEEE. This CDR3 comprises 16 residues. The CDR3 DNA reads as TGTGCCAGCAGCTTGCGCGGGGGACAGCGCACAGATACGCAGTATTTT. It encodes CASSLRGGQRTDTQYF.

This clonotype was counted between two and nine times. The chain links TRBV19 to TRBJ1-4; D may be TRBD1 (6 bases). Trimming shortened V by 3 bases and J by 5 bases, and 13 bases separated the two germline ends. Germline V CDR1 and CDR2: LNHDA, SQIVND (reference sequence). The CDR3 contains 15 residues. Here the CDR3 reads CASSIRGQLNEKLFF. The DNA of the CDR3 is TGTGCCAGTAGTATTAGAGGACAGTTGAATGAAAAACTGTTTTTT.

This clonotype was detected many times. The chain recombines TRBV28 with TRBJ2-7, with D hard to call. From germline, CDR1 is MDHEN and CDR2 SYDVKM. V gave up 8 bases and J gave up 3 bases, with 11 bases separating them. This CDR3 comprises 12 residues. The CDR3 sequence: CASEDGNYEQYF. As DNA, the CDR3 is TGTGCCAGCGAGGACGGCAACTACGAGCAGTACTTC.

This clonotype was counted ten times or more. The rearrangement joins TRBV28 to TRBJ2-7; TRBD2 is a possible D gene (5 bases). The CDR3 is made up of 13 amino acids. Deletions cut 8 bases from V and 7 bases from J, with 18 bases between. Germline loops: CDR1 MDHEN, CDR2 SYDVKM. In nucleotides, the CDR3 is TGTGCCAGCGTCCGGACTCAATCTGGGGAGCAGTACTTC. Protein: CASVRTQSGEQYF. The full variable domain, rest sourced from reference TRBV28 and TRBJ2-7, is DVKVTQSSRYLVKRTGEKVFLECVQDMDHENMFWYRQDPGLGLRLIYFSYDVKMKEKGDIPEGYSVSREKKERFSLILESASTNQTSMYLCASVRTQSGEQYFGPGTRLTVT.

This clonotype has only a few counts. The chain couples TRBV6-4 to TRBJ2-1; D is perhaps TRBD1 (5 bases). Trimming removed 5 bases at V and 7 bases at J, with 12 bases between. CDR1 MRHNA and CDR2 SNTAGT come from the germline V gene. This CDR3 comprises 13 residues. The CDR3 loop is CASSSFQGNEQFF. CDR3 bases: TGTGCCAGCAGTAGTTTCCAGGGTAATGAGCAGTTCTTC.

This chain joins TRBV6-2 or TRBV6-3 and TRBJ2-7; D gene uncertain. Germline V CDR1 and CDR2: MNHEY, SVGEGT. This CDR3 comprises 12 residues. V dropped 5 bases and J dropped 6 bases, with 11 bases sitting between them. CDR3 nucleotide sequence: TGTGCCAGCAGTCACGCTTATGGCGAGCAGTACTTC. Translating gives CASSHAYGEQYF.

The rearrangement uses TRBV29-1 and TRBJ2-7; D is ambiguous. Trimming removed 5 bases at V and 4 bases at J, with 9 bases between. CDR1 is SQVTM and CDR2 is ANQGSEA in the germline V gene. The CDR3 is made up of 11 amino acids. CDR3 nucleotide sequence: TGCAGCGTTATGGAGTTTTACGAGCAGTACTTC. As protein: CSVMEFYEQYF.

This clonotype has a count of ten or more. V and J are TRBV13 and TRBJ2-1; the D is unclear. Germline assignment: CDR1 PRHDT and CDR2 FYEKMQ (reference sequence). The CDR3 totals 15 residues. The V end lost 5 bases, the J end lost 2 bases, and 13 bases lay between the germline ends. Written as DNA, the CDR3 is TGTGCCAGCAGCACTTCCCAGGCCACCTACAATGAGCAGTTCTTC. Translating gives CASSTSQATYNEQFF.

This clonotype was recorded a few times. V is TRBV10-3 and J is TRBJ2-2; D is unresolved. In germline, CDR1 is ENHRY, CDR2 SYGVKD. V lost 4 bases, J lost 4 bases, and 10 bases lay in between. The CDR3 sequence is 14 residues long. DNA for the CDR3: TGTGCCATCAGTGGAGAGCGAGCCACCGGGGAGCTGTTTTTT. Protein: CAISGERATGELFF.

The gene calls are TRBV4-3 and TRBJ1-3; a possible D gene is TRBD1 (6 bases). This CDR3 region has 14 residues. V shed 8 bases and J shed 4 bases, with 15 bases lying between them. CDR1 LGHNA and CDR2 YSLEER come from the germline V gene. The CDR3 nucleotides are TGCGCCAGCCCAACAGGGTTTTCAGGAAACACCATATATTTT. Translating it yields CASPTGFSGNTIYF.

This clonotype was seen ten or more times. The chain employs TRBV7-2 and TRBJ2-6, with D perhaps TRBD2 (5 bases). Germline V gives CDR1 SGHTA, CDR2 FQGNSA. There are 18 residues in the CDR3. V lost 5 bases, J lost 0 bases, and 17 bases lay in between. CDR3 sequence reads: CASSVGPWRSSGANVLTF. Written as DNA, the CDR3 is TGTGCCAGCAGCGTAGGCCCATGGAGGAGCTCTGGGGCCAACGTCCTGACTTTC.

This clonotype was picked up a small number of times. V usage is TRBV7-9 and J usage is TRBJ2-1; 10 bases are shared with TRBD1. Germline V lookup: CDR1 SEHNR, CDR2 FQNEAQ (reference sequence). V lost 5 bases and J lost 7; bases outside the gene matches: 11. There are 16 residues in the CDR3. The CDR3 DNA is TGTGCCAGCAGCCCAATGGGACAGGGGTTGAGTAATGAGCAGTTCTTC. Translated, it gives CASSPMGQGLSNEQFF.

This clonotype was seen a few times. The chain combines TRBV20-1 with TRBJ2-7; TRBD2 aligns across 10 bases. V shed 5 bases and J 4 bases; nucleotides not matched to a gene: 8. The CDR3 length is 14 residues. Germline-derived CDR1 and CDR2 are DFQATT and SNEGSKA (reference sequence). DNA for the CDR3: TGCAGTGCTTTGCAGCGGGAGGGCCCTTACGAGCAGTACTTC. It encodes CSALQREGPYEQYF.

The V call is TRBV7-6, the J call TRBJ2-7; either TRBD1 or TRBD2 may fit D (5 bases each). The length of the CDR3 is 14 residues. The germline V gene encodes CDR1 SGHVS and CDR2 FNYEAQ. Trimming left V 1 base short and J 7 bases short, with 14 bases between. CDR3: CASSLGLSQGEQYF. CDR3 coding DNA: TGTGCCAGCAGCTTAGGACTATCCCAGGGAGAGCAGTACTTC.

This clonotype was counted only a few times. For the CDR3, the DNA is TGTGCCAGCAGCCAAGATATGGGAGAGGGGTTAGGGACCCAGTACTTC. Protein: CASSQDMGEGLGTQYF. The chain employs TRBV3-1 and TRBJ2-5; D might be TRBD1 or TRBD2, each matching 5 bases. Trimming took off 0 bases at V and 7 bases at J, with 18 bases between the two ends. CDR1 LGHDT and CDR2 YNNKEL come from the germline V gene (reference sequence). CDR3 size: 16 residues.

This clonotype turned up a few times. CDR3 loop: CASSWEPAGSYNEQFF. CDR3 nucleotide sequence: TGTGCCAGCAGTTGGGAGCCAGCGGGGTCCTACAATGAGCAGTTCTTC. This chain uses TRBV12-3 or TRBV12-4 with TRBJ2-1, with 7 bases lining up with TRBD2. After removal of 4 bases from V and 1 base from J, the junction contained 7 bases not matched to a gene. The CDR3 contains 16 residues.

This clonotype was detected ten times or more. The gene calls are TRBV7-8 and TRBJ1-3; 8 bases are a match to TRBD1. The length of the CDR3 is 15 residues. The germline V gene encodes CDR1 SGHVS and CDR2 FQNEAQ. V lost 5 bases and J lost 0; bases outside the gene matches: 3. The chain's CDR3 is CASSPGGHSGNTIYF. The CDR3 DNA sequence: TGTGCCAGCAGCCCAGGGGGCCACTCTGGAAACACCATATATTTT.

Points on this clonotype: Possible read error: a much larger clone is one base away. The chain has TRBV28 and TRBJ2-5, with 9 nucleotides matching TRBD1. Germline CDR1 MDHEN, CDR2 SYDVKM. The CDR3 has 13 amino acids. The CDR3 region has the DNA TGTGCCAGCCTGACAGGGGGAAGAGAGACCCGGTACTTC. Encoded protein: CASLTGGRETRYF.

The chain employs TRBV12-3 or TRBV12-4 and TRBJ1-2, with D hard to call. Between the trimmed V and J ends, which lost 5 bases and 0 bases, there was a span of 10 bases. The CDR3 loop spans 14 amino acids. The CDR3: CASSPGITNYGYTF. DNA for the CDR3: TGTGCCAGCAGTCCGGGTATTACTAACTATGGCTACACCTTC.